One and the same sample provided the 17 T cell receptor beta chains below, sequenced in a study of siplizumab effects on memory and regulatory T cells. Sequenced by immunoSEQ multiplex PCR; TCRdb stores in-frame clones only, minus some. The top ten hold about 0.1% of the sample, which has about 66,000 clones, roughly 96% seen once. The sample taken for sequencing was naive CD8+ T cells sorted from blood. The receptor source for this set is a human donor in good health.

V usage is TRBV10-3 and J usage is TRBJ2-3, with 11 bases that match TRBD2. Trimming took 6 bases from V and 6 from J; bases not matched to a gene: 11. CDR3 length equals 16 residues. Germline CDR1 and CDR2: ENHRY and SYGVKD. The CDR3 DNA reads TGTGCCATCAGGAAGGGTAGCGGGGGGGCCGAGGATACGCAGTATTTT. This gives the protein CAIRKGSGGAEDTQYF.

The gene calls are TRBV4-3 and TRBJ2-7; 8 nucleotides match TRBD1. The CDR3 runs to 16 residues. V was pared by 0 bases and J by 5 bases, with 9 bases of the junction left unmatched. The germline V gene has CDR1 LGHNA and CDR2 YSLEER. The CDR3 sequence is CASSQDGQGLIHEQYF. CDR3 DNA: TGCGCCAGCAGCCAAGACGGACAGGGCCTGATCCACGAGCAGTACTTC.

V usage is TRBV7-7 and J usage is TRBJ2-2; 8 nucleotides match TRBD1. Looked up from germline, CDR1 is SSHAT and CDR2 is FNYEAQ (reference sequence). Trimming at V came to 5 bases and at J to 3 bases, leaving 11 bases not matched to a gene. The CDR3 totals 17 residues. CDR3 loop: CASSPTRGQAHTGELFF. CDR3 nucleotides: TGTGCCAGCAGCCCCACGAGGGGACAGGCGCACACCGGGGAGCTGTTTTTT.

This clone was counted a single time. The chain is built from TRBV19 and TRBJ1-2, with 9 bases that match TRBD1. This CDR3 region has 16 residues. J lost 4 bases, V lost 1 base, and 7 bases had no gene match. Germline-derived CDR1 and CDR2 are LNHDA and SQIVND (reference sequence). This chain's CDR3 is CASSIGHRGLPYGYTF. CDR3 nucleotide sequence: TGTGCCAGTAGTATAGGCCACAGGGGGCTACCCTATGGCTACACCTTC. The entire variable domain, with the rest obtained from reference TRBV19 and TRBJ1-2, is as follows: DGGITQSPKYLFRKEGQNVTLSCEQNLNHDAMYWYRQDPGQGLRLIYYSQIVNDFQKGDIAEGYSVSREKKESFPLTVTSAQKNPTAFYLCASSIGHRGLPYGYTFGSGTRLTVV.

This chain joins TRBV27 and TRBJ2-1; TRBD1 aligns across 10 bases. This CDR3 contains 15 residues. J was trimmed by 3 bases and V by 4 bases; bases with no gene match: 3. CDR1 and CDR2 from the germline V gene are MNHEY and SMNVEV (reference sequence). In DNA, the CDR3 is TGTGCCAGCAGTTCCGGGACAGGGGTCTACAATGAGCAGTTCTTC. Translating gives CASSSGTGVYNEQFF.

The chain combines TRBV6-5 with TRBJ2-7; D is unclear. Germline CDR1 MNHEY, CDR2 SVGAGI. V lost 2 bases to trimming and J lost 2 bases, with 16 bases between them. This CDR3 region has 16 residues. CDR3: CASSYALRPGTYEQYF. The CDR3 DNA follows: TGTGCCAGCAGTTACGCCCTACGCCCGGGTACCTACGAGCAGTACTTC.

This clone was recorded once. This rearrangement joins TRBV30 to TRBJ2-7; D is perhaps TRBD2 (5 bases). Germline V CDR1 and CDR2: GTSNPN, SVGIG (reference sequence). This CDR3 has 12 amino acids. V shed 4 bases and J shed 5 bases, with 12 bases lying between them. This chain's CDR3 is CAWTHGDNEQYF. The CDR3 coding sequence is TGTGCCTGGACCCACGGGGATAACGAGCAGTACTTC.

The chain combines TRBV5-4 with TRBJ1-3; D perhaps matches TRBD1 (5 bases). CDR1 and CDR2 (germline): SGHNT, YYREEE (reference sequence). The germline V and J ends were trimmed by 10 bases and 1 base, with 9 bases remaining between them. This CDR3 comprises 12 residues. The CDR3 DNA follows: TGTGCCGGCGCAGGGTCTGGAAACACCATATATTTT. Protein: CAGAGSGNTIYF.

V usage is TRBV4-1 and J usage is TRBJ1-5; TRBD1 might be the D (5 bases). The ends were cut back, 2 bases at V and 0 bases at J, with 17 bases in the middle. CDR1 is MGHRA and CDR2 is YSYEKL in the germline V gene. CDR3 size: 18 residues. CDR3: CASSQLDSYTVSNQPQHF. The CDR3 region has the DNA TGCGCCAGCAGCCAACTCGACAGCTATACGGTTAGCAATCAGCCCCAGCATTTT.

The CDR3 coding sequence is TGTGCCAGCAGCCTATTTTTTGACAGGGCCTACGAGCAGTACTTC. It encodes CASSLFFDRAYEQYF. The chain couples TRBV11-2 to TRBJ2-7; 7 bases line up with TRBD1. Looked up from germline, CDR1 is SGHAT and CDR2 is FQNNGV. J was trimmed by 2 bases and V by 5 bases; bases with no gene match: 9. The CDR3 sequence is 15 residues long.

The chain employs TRBV9 and TRBJ2-3; D remains ambiguous. In germline, CDR1 is SGDLS, CDR2 YYNGEE. V was clipped by 5 bases and J by 5 bases, with 15 bases between them. This CDR3 spans 14 amino acids. CDR3 amino acids: CASSPPGGGDTQYF. In DNA, the CDR3 is TGTGCCAGCAGTCCCCCGGGCGGCGGAGATACGCAGTATTTT.

The rearrangement links TRBV13 to TRBJ2-3; 8 bases match TRBD2. The CDR3 extends over 16 amino acids. The ends lost 5 bases at V and 3 bases at J; junction bases unmatched: 10. CDR1 and CDR2 (germline): PRHDT, FYEKMQ (reference sequence). The CDR3, as DNA: TGTGCCAGCAGCACCCCTTTTAGCGGGGTTACAGATACGCAGTATTTT. Translation: CASSTPFSGVTDTQYF.

The chain employs TRBV7-9 and TRBJ2-3; D is undetermined. Trimming removed 5 bases at V and 3 bases at J, with 24 bases between. The CDR3 has 18 residues. Looked up from germline, CDR1 is SEHNR and CDR2 is FQNEAQ (reference sequence). The CDR3 loop reads CASSLTPAPLVGTDTQYF. CDR3 DNA: TGTGCCAGCAGCCTAACCCCCGCCCCCCTAGTCGGGACAGATACGCAGTATTTT.

The chain joins TRBV9 to TRBJ2-1, with a tentative D call TRBD1 (5 bases). CDR1 SGDLS and CDR2 YYNGEE come from the germline V gene. The CDR3 length is 16 residues. Deletions cut 4 bases from V and 0 bases from J, with 14 bases between. CDR3 loop: CASSSPTASSYNEQFF. The DNA for the CDR3 is TGTGCCAGCAGCTCCCCGACAGCGAGCTCCTACAATGAGCAGTTCTTC.

The gene calls are TRBV13 and TRBJ2-2, with 11 bases matching TRBD2. After removal of 4 bases from V and 5 bases from J, the junction contained 3 bases not matched to a gene. Germline V gene data show CDR1 as PRHDT and CDR2 as FYEKMQ (reference sequence). There are 15 residues in the CDR3. The CDR3 here is CASSSGLAVTGELFF. The CDR3 region has the DNA TGTGCCAGCAGCTCGGGACTAGCGGTTACCGGGGAGCTGTTTTTT.

The chain joins TRBV29-1 to TRBJ1-1; the D gene is possibly TRBD1 (6 bases). Trimming took 0 bases from V and 11 from J, leaving 13 bases between them. Germline V gives CDR1 SQVTM, CDR2 ANQGSEA. This CDR3 spans 12 amino acids. The CDR3 reads CSVEDPGARAFF. The CDR3 coding sequence is TGCAGCGTTGAAGATCCGGGGGCACGCGCTTTCTTT.

The chain combines TRBV7-9 with TRBJ2-2, with D possibly matching TRBD1 (6 bases). Per germline, CDR1 SEHNR and CDR2 FQNEAQ (reference sequence). This CDR3 contains 16 residues. Trimming left V 1 base short and J 2 bases short, with 11 bases between. CDR3 nucleotide sequence: TGTGCCAGCAGCTTAGTGGGGGCGCAAAACACCGGGGAGCTGTTTTTT. Its protein product is CASSLVGAQNTGELFF.